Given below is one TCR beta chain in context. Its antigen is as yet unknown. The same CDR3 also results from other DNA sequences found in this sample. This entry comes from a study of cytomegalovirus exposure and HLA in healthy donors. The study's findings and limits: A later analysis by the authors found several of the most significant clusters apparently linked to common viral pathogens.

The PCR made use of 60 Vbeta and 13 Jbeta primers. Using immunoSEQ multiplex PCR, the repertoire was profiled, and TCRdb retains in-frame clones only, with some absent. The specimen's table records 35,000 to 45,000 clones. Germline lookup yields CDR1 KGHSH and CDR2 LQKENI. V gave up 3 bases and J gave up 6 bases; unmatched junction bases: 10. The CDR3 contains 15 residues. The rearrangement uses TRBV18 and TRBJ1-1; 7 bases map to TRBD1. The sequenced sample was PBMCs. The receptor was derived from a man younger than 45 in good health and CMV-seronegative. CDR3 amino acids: CASSPRGGGQAEAFF. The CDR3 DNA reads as TGTGCCAGCTCACCCCGAGGAGGAGGACAGGCTGAAGCTTTCTTT.